These 3 T cell receptor beta chains were sequenced from one sample in a study of T cells expressing NK-cell markers. TCRdb re-called the 5' RACE reads; every CDR3 protein appears as one record, without DNA. This repertoire includes about half a million distinct CDR3 sequences. Sequenced material: blood T cells: a sorted CD56 or NKG2C T cell subset, CD4+ or CD8+ T cells, or bulk PBMC T cells (not recorded which). Receptor source: a woman aged 45-65 years in good health.

The genes are TRBV6-5 and TRBJ2-1; without DNA, the TCRdb call of TRBD1 cannot be checked. Germline CDR1 MNHEY, CDR2 SVGAGI. The CDR3 has 15 residues. This CDR3 reads CASRPGQGPNNEQFF.

The chain is built from TRBV11-2 and TRBJ2-5; without DNA, the TCRdb call of TRBD2 cannot be checked. Germline CDR1 reads SGHAT; CDR2 reads FQNNGV. This CDR3 spans 15 amino acids. CDR3 region: CASSQQTAGVQARYF.

The rearrangement uses TRBV12-3 or TRBV12-4 and TRBJ1-5; the D call from TCRdb, TRBD1, cannot be confirmed without DNA. The CDR3 is 14 amino acids. The CDR3 here is CASSSGDRSQPQHF.